This T cell receptor beta chain is from a study of graft-versus-host responses after intestinal transplantation. In the study overall: Multivisceral, liver-intestinal, or isolated intestinal grafts were transplanted into recipients. Every recipient underwent anti-thymocyte globulin induction, then tacrolimus and steroids for around three years.

Study-wide results and limits: Among circulating GvH clones, peak levels were associated with early post-transplant declines in HvG clones.

Produced via immunoSEQ multiplex PCR; TCRdb's table is partial and in-frame only. The sample has roughly 89,000 clones, 90% to 95% seen once. V lost 5 bases to trimming and J lost 3 bases, with 10 bases between them. Germline V lookup: CDR1 SGHVS, CDR2 FQNEAQ. This CDR3 comprises 13 residues. A word on this clone: Its antigen remains unknown.

The specimen comprised unstimulated CD4+ T cells sorted from spleen or lymph node cells, sampled before intestinal transplant. The sequence derives from a human donor who received an intestinal transplant. The rearrangement links TRBV7-8 to TRBJ2-5, with D possibly TRBD1 on 6 matching bases. Here the CDR3 reads CASSTNREETQYF. DNA for the CDR3: TGTGCCAGCAGCACCAACAGGGAAGAGACCCAGTACTTC.